A selection of T cell receptor beta chains follows, all from one sample in a study of response to subunit inactivated influenza vaccine. TCRdb used MiXCR to reprocess the RT-PCR reads, holding one entry per CDR3 protein. The data hold over 750,000 distinct CDR3 sequences, with about 20% observed a single time. The source material was PBMCs from blood, sampled about 5 days after vaccination. The receptors derive from a man in his fifties who received an inactivated influenza vaccine. The CDR3 runs from the conserved cysteine through the conserved F or W. The D gene is left open where the match is weak. Rows may omit the clone size; those that give it use once, few, many or a size class.

>TRBV20-1|few|TRBD2|TRBJ2-5
CSAPREGGLVGETQYF
TGCAGTGCTCCTAGGGAGGGGGGACTAGTGGGTGAGACCCAGTACTTC
>TRBV4-3|-|TRBD1|TRBJ1-2
CASSRDRGFGGYTF
TGCGCCAGCAGCCGGGACAGGGGATTTGGTGGCTACACCTTC
>TRBV12-3/TRBV12-4|-|-|TRBJ2-6
CASSQDLLVLTF
TGTGCCAGCAGCCAGGACCTACTCGTCCTGACTTTC
>TRBV28|-|TRBD2|TRBJ2-5
CASGTSGVRETQYF
TGTGCCAGCGGGACTAGCGGGGTCCGAGAGACCCAGTACTTC
>TRBV18|-|-|TRBJ2-3
CASSPLAVSTDTQYF
TGTGCCAGCTCACCACTAGCGGTTAGCACAGATACGCAGTATTTT
>TRBV29-1|many|-|TRBJ2-2
CSGGDTGELFF
TGCAGCGGTGGGGACACCGGGGAGCTGTTTTTT
>TRBV2|few|TRBD1|TRBJ2-7
CASRQDRVYEQYF
TGTGCCAGCAGGCAGGACAGGGTTTACGAGCAGTACTTC
>TRBV6-1|few|-|TRBJ2-3
CASSPDWRRADTQYF
TGTGCCAGCAGTCCTGATTGGAGGAGGGCAGATACGCAGTATTTT
>TRBV30|once|-|TRBJ2-1
CAWTAGSRQFF
TGTGCCTGGACCGCGGGGTCTCGCCAGTTCTTC
>TRBV7-6|-|TRBD2|TRBJ2-7
CASSSGLAGGRYEQYF
TGTGCCAGCAGCTCAGGACTAGCGGGAGGGCGGTACGAGCAGTACTTC
>TRBV27|-|-|TRBJ2-5
CASRGAVGTQYF
TGTGCCAGCAGGGGAGCAGTCGGGACCCAGTACTTC
>TRBV7-2|few|-|TRBJ1-2
CASSLDGEGFYGYTF
TGTGCCAGCAGCTTAGATGGGGAGGGTTTCTATGGCTACACCTTC
>TRBV20-1|many|TRBD2|TRBJ2-3
CSARAGEILRTDTQYF
TGCAGTGCTAGGGCGGGAGAAATACTTCGCACAGATACGCAGTATTTT
>TRBV20-1|-|-|TRBJ2-1
CSAGGQISYNEQFF
TGCAGTGCTGGAGGACAGATCTCCTACAATGAGCAGTTCTTC
>TRBV5-1|-|TRBD2|TRBJ2-1
CASSLPSSGGYNEQFF
TGCGCCAGCAGCCTACCGAGTAGCGGGGGATACAATGAGCAGTTCTTC
>TRBV5-1|-|-|TRBJ2-1
CASSGGGSRIGEQFF
TGCGCCAGCAGCGGAGGGGGTTCTCGTATCGGTGAGCAGTTCTTC
>TRBV6-1|few|TRBD1|TRBJ2-7
CASSEATGANYEQYF
TGTGCCAGCAGTGAAGCCACAGGGGCAAACTACGAGCAGTACTTC
>TRBV10-3|-|TRBD2|TRBJ2-7
CAIRPSQGLAENSYEQYF
TGTGCCATCAGACCCTCCCAGGGACTAGCGGAAAACTCCTACGAGCAGTACTTC
>TRBV21-1|-|-|TRBJ2-2
CASSKEEGQGDTGELFF
TGTGCCAGCAGCAAAGAAGAAGGACAGGGCGACACCGGGGAGCTGTTTTTT
>TRBV24-1|few|-|TRBJ2-3
CATSDPTVGQYF
TGTGCCACCAGTGATCCAACAGTCGGGCAGTATTTT
>TRBV2|-|-|TRBJ2-7
CASNAGFYEQYF
TGTGCCAGCAACGCGGGGTTCTACGAGCAGTACTTC
>TRBV7-2|-|TRBD1|TRBJ1-2
CASSPDRTGRGYTF
TGTGCCAGCAGCCCGGACAGGACAGGGCGGGGCTACACCTTC
>TRBV12-3/TRBV12-4|few|-|TRBJ1-1
CASSNRRLDTEAFF
TGTGCCAGCAGCAATCGGAGGTTAGACACTGAAGCTTTCTTT
>TRBV15|many|TRBD2|TRBJ2-3
CATSADRLAGGPVHTDTQYF
TGTGCCACCAGCGCGGACCGACTAGCGGGGGGGCCCGTTCACACAGATACGCAGTATTTT
>TRBV5-1|many|-|TRBJ1-1
CASSRERTEAFF
TGCGCCAGCTCCAGGGAACGGACTGAAGCTTTCTTT
>TRBV10-3|few|-|TRBJ1-2
CAISESPSYGYTF
TGTGCCATCAGTGAGAGCCCGAGCTATGGCTACACCTTC
>TRBV7-6|-|-|TRBJ2-3
CASSRSRVVGTDTQYF
TGTGCCAGCAGCCGGTCCAGGGTAGTAGGCACAGATACGCAGTATTTT
>TRBV4-1|few|-|TRBJ2-5
CASSQDSGLPRETQYF
TGCGCCAGCAGCCAAGATTCTGGGCTACCACGAGAGACCCAGTACTTC
>TRBV19|-|-|TRBJ1-1
CASTLGGMNTEAFF
TGTGCCAGTACCCTCGGAGGGATGAACACTGAAGCTTTCTTT
>TRBV6-2/TRBV6-3|-|-|TRBJ2-5
CASSYLGAETQYF
TGTGCCAGCAGTTACTTGGGTGCCGAGACCCAGTACTTC
>TRBV11-1|-|TRBD1|TRBJ2-3
CASSLVFTGQGATDTQYF
TGTGCCAGCAGCCTTGTCTTTACGGGACAGGGGGCAACAGATACGCAGTATTTT
>TRBV20-1|few|-|TRBJ2-7
CSASAWARGKGEQYF
TGCAGTGCTAGCGCATGGGCCAGGGGAAAAGGCGAGCAGTACTTC
>TRBV27|-|TRBD1|TRBJ1-1
CASKNRGLDTEAFF
TGTGCCAGCAAGAACAGGGGGCTAGACACTGAAGCTTTCTTT
>TRBV20-1|few|TRBD2|TRBJ2-3
CSARSRLAGGPSDTQYF
TGCAGTGCTAGATCACGACTAGCGGGAGGGCCCTCGGATACGCAGTATTTT
>TRBV6-2/TRBV6-3|-|-|TRBJ1-1
CASSYRGAFEAFF
TGTGCCAGCAGTTACCGGGGGGCCTTTGAAGCTTTCTTT
>TRBV20-1|-|TRBD2|TRBJ2-1
CSARPGLASNEQFF
TGCAGTGCTAGGCCGGGACTAGCTAGCAATGAGCAGTTCTTC
>TRBV12-3/TRBV12-4|-|TRBD2|TRBJ2-4
CASSSGGLAKNIQYF
TGTGCCAGCAGTTCGGGGGGGCTAGCCAAAAACATTCAGTACTTC
>TRBV18|few|TRBD1|TRBJ1-1
CASSPGGQANTEAFF
TGTGCCAGCTCACCCGGCGGACAGGCGAACACTGAAGCTTTCTTT
>TRBV6-2/TRBV6-3|-|-|TRBJ2-7
CASSVYVGEQYF
TGTGCCAGCAGTGTGTACGTAGGCGAGCAGTACTTC
>TRBV7-2|-|-|TRBJ2-7
CASSRNRQSEQYF
TGTGCCAGCAGCCGAAATAGACAGTCCGAGCAGTACTTC
>TRBV3-1|few|-|TRBJ1-2
CASSPSSDPYGYTF
TGTGCCAGCAGCCCGTCGTCTGACCCCTATGGCTACACCTTC
>TRBV11-2|few|TRBD1|TRBJ2-3
CASSLRQGGPDTQYF
TGTGCCAGCAGCTTACGACAGGGGGGTCCAGATACGCAGTATTTT
>TRBV28|few|TRBD1|TRBJ1-1
CASRHRGQRNTEAFF
TGTGCCAGCAGACACAGGGGGCAAAGGAACACTGAAGCTTTCTTT
>TRBV4-2|many|-|TRBJ1-6
CASSQGWDSPLHF
TGTGCCAGCAGCCAAGGGTGGGATTCACCCCTCCACTTT
>TRBV27|few|-|TRBJ1-5
CASRRGFSQPQHF
TGTGCCAGTAGGAGAGGTTTCAGTCAGCCCCAGCATTTT
>TRBV13|-|-|TRBJ2-1
CASSPKDWSEQFF
TGTGCCAGCAGCCCGAAGGACTGGTCTGAGCAGTTCTTC